This TCR beta chain is from a study of blood T cell repertoires in COVID-19. Study-level information: Some COVID-19 samples were acute and others convalescent; all came from the United States, Italy and Spain.

TCRdb keeps only in-frame clones here, not all; method: immunoSEQ multiplex PCR. The table shows 300,000 to 350,000 clones, with about 87% occurring only once. This clone came up a few times. Source material: PBMCs or T cells enriched from blood (not recorded which). The receptor was derived from a woman under 30 who had recovered from COVID-19.

The CDR3 spells CASSKVTVNTGELFF. The DNA for the CDR3 is TGTGCCAGTAGTAAAGTGACAGTAAACACCGGGGAGCTGTTTTTT. The chain is built from TRBV19 and TRBJ2-2; D may be TRBD1 (5 bases). The CDR3 consists of 15 residues. CDR1 LNHDA and CDR2 SQIVND come from the germline V gene (reference sequence). V was clipped by 4 bases and J by 2 bases, with 11 bases between them.